The 5 T cell receptor beta chains presented below share a single source sample, sequenced in a study of OX40 agonist ivuxolimab in advanced cancers. TCRdb keeps only in-frame clones here, not all; method: immunoSEQ multiplex PCR. The sample consists of over 30,000 clones, approximately 80% of them appearing once. Sequences were derived from CD4+ or CD8+ T cells sorted from blood, sampled in a trial of the OX40 agonist ivuxolimab. All receptors come from an adult with an advanced solid tumor such as melanoma, head and neck, liver or kidney cancer.

This clone was seen a single time. V is TRBV7-2 and J is TRBJ2-3; possibly TRBD1 for D (5 bases). Per the germline V gene, CDR1 is SGHTA and CDR2 is FQGNSA. Trimming stripped 4 bases from V and 0 bases from J, with 14 bases between. The CDR3 is 16 amino acids. CDR3 sequence (DNA): TGTGCCAGCAGCTCAGGGCCGACGCATAGCACAGATACGCAGTATTTT. It specifies CASSSGPTHSTDTQYF.

This sequence joins TRBV4-1 and TRBJ1-4; D gene ambiguous. The germline gives CDR1 MGHRA, CDR2 YSYEKL. This CDR3 has 15 residues. V gave up 7 bases and J gave up 0 bases, with 12 bases separating them. This CDR3 is CASTSGFATNEKLFF. The CDR3 bases are TGCGCCAGCACTTCTGGATTTGCAACTAATGAAAAACTGTTTTTT.

V and J are TRBV6-5 and TRBJ1-1; possibly TRBD1 for D (5 bases). Between the trimmed V and J ends, which lost 2 bases and 4 bases, there was a span of 11 bases. CDR3 size: 14 residues. Germline loops: CDR1 MNHEY, CDR2 SVGAGI. Written as DNA, the CDR3 is TGTGCCAGCAGTTACGACAGACAACTCACTGAAGCTTTCTTT. Its protein is CASSYDRQLTEAFF.

DNA for the CDR3: TGTGCCAGCAGCTCTACCGGGACATCTTTATTTGGGGCCAACGTCCTGACTTTC. Translation: CASSSTGTSLFGANVLTF. The V call is TRBV9, the J call TRBJ2-6; the D gene is possibly TRBD1 (6 bases). Trimming removed 4 bases at V and 3 bases at J, with 20 bases between. The CDR3 has 18 residues. Looked up from germline, CDR1 is SGDLS and CDR2 is YYNGEE.

This sequence joins TRBV4-1 and TRBJ1-2; maybe TRBD1 (5 bases). V lost 4 bases and J lost 6, with 15 bases in between. Per germline, CDR1 MGHRA and CDR2 YSYEKL. This CDR3 has 14 amino acids. The CDR3 protein is CASSPVGTGNGYTF. CDR3 DNA: TGCGCCAGCAGCCCAGTGGGGACGGGGAATGGCTACACCTTC.